This TCR beta chain is from a study of OX40 agonist ivuxolimab in advanced cancers. A note on the overall study: The costimulatory receptor OX40 (CD134) was targeted by ivuxolimab, a fully human IgG2 agonistic monoclonal antibody. Intravenous ivuxolimab was administered to patients every 2 weeks at six dose levels: 0.01, 0.1, 0.3, 1.5, 3 and 10 mg/kg. Of the roughly 54 patients in dose escalation, 19 had hepatocellular carcinoma, some 15 had melanoma, 9 had renal cell carcinoma and 9 had head and neck cancer. In the dose-escalation cohort, 70% to 90% of patients were male, and the mean age was 60 years with a range of roughly 23 to 90. Patients were allowed to have had prior anti-PD-1, anti-PD-L1 or anti-CTLA-4 therapy, and around two fifths of the dose-escalation patients had been treated with checkpoint inhibitors. Three dose-escalation patients achieved partial responses, one with hepatocellular carcinoma and two with cutaneous melanoma. Peripheral TCRbeta sequencing was intended to test whether TCR sequence diversity was altered and clonal T-cell expansion was caused by ivuxolimab. The paper covers the monotherapy dose-escalation part of the phase I ivuxolimab trial, which included N = 52 patients.

Patients with a history of autoimmune disease or receiving systemic immunosuppression were excluded from the trial. In every dose cohort, peripheral blood was drawn for TCR sequencing at baseline, cycle 4 day 1, and cycle 7 day 1. The samples were taken from a phase I, first-in-human, multicenter, open-label dose-escalation trial of ivuxolimab. Adults with locally advanced or metastatic head and neck squamous cell, hepatocellular, melanoma or renal cell carcinoma were enrolled in the trial. Before TCR sequencing, CD4+ T cells and CD8+ T cells from peripheral blood were sorted into separate populations. Via the germline V gene (reference sequence), CDR1 is LNHNV and CDR2 YYDKDF. V lost 0 bases and J lost 5 bases, and the count of bases not matched to a germline gene is 14. Including cysteine and phenylalanine, the CDR3 has 19 amino acids. Only the CDR3 DNA stays, 57 bases, in frame from base 1. The research as a whole found: The antigen specificity of the peripheral T cells that underwent clonal expansion was not determined. Low levels of normalized T-cell clonal expansion were also shown by some nonresponding patients. At doses of 0.1 to 3.0 mg/kg, clonal expansion of both CD4+ and CD8+ blood T cells was observed from baseline to week 6. In the 0.1-3.0 mg/kg groups, partial responders were among the patients with the lowest normalized peripheral clonal expansion, particularly in CD8+ T cells. After ivuxolimab, expanded clones were on average more numerous among CD8+ T cells than among CD4+ T cells.

To sequence the TCRbeta CDR3 region, genomic DNA was isolated from the sorted cells. The immunoSEQ Assay was used for sequencing of TCRbeta CDR3 regions. Drawn from immuneACCESS, this table holds only the in-frame rearrangements with V and J called that TCRdb kept. Clones are partly lost; checked studies trace under half to an unresolved V gene and leave the rest unexplained. In this sample the table shows 65,000 to 95,000 clones, 70% to 90% of which occur a single time. The ten largest clonotypes hold 3% to 4.5% of the sample. In this sample, this clone turned up once. Its target antigen remains unknown. The record has no base qualities; no much larger clone is one base away.

The rearranged chain carries TRBV15 and TRBJ2-7; 12 bases in the junction line up with TRBD2. This clonotype was sampled from an adult with an advanced solid tumor such as melanoma, head and neck, liver or kidney cancer. The specimen comprised CD4+ or CD8+ T cells sorted from blood, sampled in a trial of the OX40 agonist ivuxolimab. The CDR3 protein: CATSRDRLGLTSGSHEQYF. The DNA sequence is given as TGTGCCACCAGCAGAGATCGGCTGGGGTTGACTAGCGGGAGCCACGAGCAGTACTTC.